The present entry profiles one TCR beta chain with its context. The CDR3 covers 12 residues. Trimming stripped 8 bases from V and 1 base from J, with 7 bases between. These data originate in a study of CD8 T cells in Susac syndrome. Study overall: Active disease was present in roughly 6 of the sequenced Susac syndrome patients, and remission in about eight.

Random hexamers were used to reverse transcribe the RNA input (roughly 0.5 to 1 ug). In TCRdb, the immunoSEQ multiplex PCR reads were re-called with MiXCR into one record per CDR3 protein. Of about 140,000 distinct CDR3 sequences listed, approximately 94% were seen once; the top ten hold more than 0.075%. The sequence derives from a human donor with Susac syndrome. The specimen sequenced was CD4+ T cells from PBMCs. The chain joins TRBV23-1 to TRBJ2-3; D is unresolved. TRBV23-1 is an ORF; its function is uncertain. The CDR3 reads CASPECTDTQYF. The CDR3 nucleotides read TGCGCCAGCCCCGAATGCACAGATACGCAGTATTTT.